The entry below gives a single T cell receptor (beta chain) sequence along with its context. The V segment lost 4 bases and the J segment 3 bases; nucleotides outside the gene matches: 3. The CDR3 is 13 amino acids. Per the original data handling: Using reference gene primer amplification, nucleated cell counts were estimated. Some clones are missing from TCRdb's copy, which holds only in-frame ones; the method was immunoSEQ multiplex PCR. V and J calls and clone size are copied from that table; D and trimming were computed from the DNA. The sample holds 25,000 to 40,000 clones, roughly 85% seen once. This entry is derived from a study of blood T cell repertoires in COVID-19. At the level of the study: Specimens from acute and convalescent COVID-19 originated in the United States, Italy and Spain. In each case, the material was cDNA or gDNA derived from T cells, B-cell-depleted T cells, or PBMCs.

The genes are TRBV12-3 or TRBV12-4 and TRBJ2-7, with 7 positions matching TRBD2. The receptor was isolated from a woman between 55 and 75 years old with active COVID-19. Material: peripheral blood. The CDR3 DNA sequence: TGTGCCAGCAGTTATCGCGGGGGCTACGAGCAGTACTTC. It translates to CASSYRGGYEQYF.